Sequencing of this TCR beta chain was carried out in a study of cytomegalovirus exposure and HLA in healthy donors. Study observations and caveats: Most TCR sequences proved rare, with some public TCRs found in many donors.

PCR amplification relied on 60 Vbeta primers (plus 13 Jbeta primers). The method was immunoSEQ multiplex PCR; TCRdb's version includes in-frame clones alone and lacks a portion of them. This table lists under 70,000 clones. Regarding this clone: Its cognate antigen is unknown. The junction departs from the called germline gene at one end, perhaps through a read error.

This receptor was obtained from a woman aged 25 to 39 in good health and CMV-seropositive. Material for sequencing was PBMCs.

Here the CDR3 reads CASSYSTEGYGQYF. In DNA form, the CDR3 reads TGTGCCAGCAGTTACTCCACTGAGGGATACGGGCAGTACTTC. V usage is TRBV6-5 and J usage is TRBJ2-7; tentative D call: TRBD2 (5 bases). This CDR3 has 14 residues. From germline, CDR1 is MNHEY and CDR2 SVGAGI.